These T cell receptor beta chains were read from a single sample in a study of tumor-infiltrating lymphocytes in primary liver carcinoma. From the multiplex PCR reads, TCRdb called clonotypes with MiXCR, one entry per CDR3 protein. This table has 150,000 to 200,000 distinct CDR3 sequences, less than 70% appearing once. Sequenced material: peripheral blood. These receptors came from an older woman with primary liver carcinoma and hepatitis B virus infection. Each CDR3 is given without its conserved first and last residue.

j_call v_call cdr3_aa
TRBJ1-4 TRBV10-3 AISARGGEDEKLF
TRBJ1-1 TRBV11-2 ASRLERRGGTEAF
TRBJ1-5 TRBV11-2 ASSFSGNNQPQH
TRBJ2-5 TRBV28 ASSLPVALGQETQY
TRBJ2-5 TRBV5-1 ASSLTREGTQY
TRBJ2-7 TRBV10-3 AISDPSGRAVTYEQY
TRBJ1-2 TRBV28 ASRPKNRDVGGYT
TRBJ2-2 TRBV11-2 ASGLLAGDLTGELL
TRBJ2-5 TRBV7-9 ASSPGTSGTTQY
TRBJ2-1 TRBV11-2 ASSLGFLADYDEQF
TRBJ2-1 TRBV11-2 ASSLLRGYNEQF
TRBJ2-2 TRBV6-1 ASGVTWVKPGELF
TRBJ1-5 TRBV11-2 ASSQQGHPQH
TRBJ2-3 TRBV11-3 ASSSDRHTADTQY
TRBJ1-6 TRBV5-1 ASSLATGNHSPLH
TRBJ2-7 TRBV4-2 ASSLGQACGYEQY
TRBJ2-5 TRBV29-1 SVTGRGIETQY
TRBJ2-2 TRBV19 ASIGATGELF
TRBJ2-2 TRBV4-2 VSSKGRTGGWGELF
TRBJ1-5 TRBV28 ASSLPTAGQPQH
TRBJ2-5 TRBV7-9 ASSSKTGRKETQY
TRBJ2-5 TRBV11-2 DSSLGRAGETQY
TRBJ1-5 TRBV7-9 ASSLTGTGGQPQH
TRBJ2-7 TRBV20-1 SAEDTLRLAGKNEQY
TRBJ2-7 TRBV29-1 SVVQGAAYELY
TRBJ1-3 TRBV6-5 VSSYSLQLAVGNTIY
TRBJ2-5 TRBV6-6 ASGDRGRKTQY
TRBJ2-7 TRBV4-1 ANSQDFAGTFYEQY
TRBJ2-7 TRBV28 ASSFRPRTSGSYEQY
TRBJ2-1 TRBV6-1 ASRDRGLAGGNEQF
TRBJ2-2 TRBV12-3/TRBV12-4 ASNQALLAGSRTGELF
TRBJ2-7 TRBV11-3 ASSLPKDRGHT
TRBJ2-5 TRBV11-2 ASSLRPPGTSRKQETQY
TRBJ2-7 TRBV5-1 ASSYTEGEQY
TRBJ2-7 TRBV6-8 ASSYSSASGRAGDEQY
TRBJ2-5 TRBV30 AWSLQYAETQY
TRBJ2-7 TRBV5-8 ASTLLAGDRGYEQY
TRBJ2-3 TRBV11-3 ASSLEGVTQY
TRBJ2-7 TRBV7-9 ASSFRGQGPYEQY
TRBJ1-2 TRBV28 ASIKPDRNNGYT